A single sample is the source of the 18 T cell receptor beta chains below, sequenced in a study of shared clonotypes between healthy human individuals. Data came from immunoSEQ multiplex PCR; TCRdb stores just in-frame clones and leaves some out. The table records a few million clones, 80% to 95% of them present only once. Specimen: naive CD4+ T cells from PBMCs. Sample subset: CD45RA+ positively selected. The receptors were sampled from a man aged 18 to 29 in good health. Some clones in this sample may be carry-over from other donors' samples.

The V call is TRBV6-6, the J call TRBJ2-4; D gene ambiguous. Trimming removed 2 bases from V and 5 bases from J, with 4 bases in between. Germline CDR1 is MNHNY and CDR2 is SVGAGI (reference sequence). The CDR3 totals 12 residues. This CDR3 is CASSYGQNIQYF. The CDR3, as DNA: TGTGCCAGCAGTTACGGACAAAACATTCAGTACTTC.

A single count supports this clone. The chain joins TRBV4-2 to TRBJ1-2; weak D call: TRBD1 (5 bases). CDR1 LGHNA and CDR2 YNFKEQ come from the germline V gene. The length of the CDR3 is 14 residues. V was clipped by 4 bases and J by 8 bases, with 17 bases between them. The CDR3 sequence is CASSRIPGPSGYTF. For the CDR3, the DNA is TGTGCCAGCAGCCGCATACCGGGACCGTCCGGCTACACCTTC.

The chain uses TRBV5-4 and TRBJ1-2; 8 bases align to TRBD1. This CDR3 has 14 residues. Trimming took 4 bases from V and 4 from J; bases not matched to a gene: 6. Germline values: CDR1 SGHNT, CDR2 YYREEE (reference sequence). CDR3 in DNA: TGTGCCAGCAGCAGACGACAGGGGTCCTATGGCTACACCTTC. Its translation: CASSRRQGSYGYTF. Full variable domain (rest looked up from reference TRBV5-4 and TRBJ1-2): ETGVTQSPTHLIKTRGQQVTLRCSSQSGHNTVSWYQQALGQGPQFIFQYYREEENGRGNFPPRFSGLQFPNYSSELNVNALELDDSALYLCASSRRQGSYGYTFGSGTRLTVV.

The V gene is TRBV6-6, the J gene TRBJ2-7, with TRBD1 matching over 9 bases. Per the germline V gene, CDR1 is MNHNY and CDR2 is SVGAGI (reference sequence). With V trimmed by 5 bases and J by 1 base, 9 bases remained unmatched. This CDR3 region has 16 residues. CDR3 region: CASSITGGQSSYEQYF. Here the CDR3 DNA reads TGTGCCAGCAGTATTACAGGGGGCCAGAGTTCCTACGAGCAGTACTTC.

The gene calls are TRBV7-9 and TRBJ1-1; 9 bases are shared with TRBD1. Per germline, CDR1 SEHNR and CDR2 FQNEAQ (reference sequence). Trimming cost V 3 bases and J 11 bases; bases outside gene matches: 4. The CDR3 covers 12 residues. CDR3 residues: CASSFGQGWAFF. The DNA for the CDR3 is TGTGCCAGCAGCTTCGGACAGGGGTGGGCTTTCTTT. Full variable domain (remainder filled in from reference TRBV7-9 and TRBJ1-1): DTGVSQNPRHKITKRGQNVTFRCDPISEHNRLYWYRQTLGQGPEFLTYFQNEAQLEKSRLLSDRFSAERPKGSFSTLEIQRTEQGDSAMYLCASSFGQGWAFFGQGTRLTVV.

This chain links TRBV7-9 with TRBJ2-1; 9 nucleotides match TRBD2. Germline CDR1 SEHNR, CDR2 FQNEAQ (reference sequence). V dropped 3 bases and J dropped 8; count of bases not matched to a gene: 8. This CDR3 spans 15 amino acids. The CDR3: CASSFSSGSPDEQFF. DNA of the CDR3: TGTGCCAGCAGCTTTAGTAGCGGGAGTCCCGATGAGCAGTTCTTC. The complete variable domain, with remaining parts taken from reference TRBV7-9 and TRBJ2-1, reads DTGVSQNPRHKITKRGQNVTFRCDPISEHNRLYWYRQTLGQGPEFLTYFQNEAQLEKSRLLSDRFSAERPKGSFSTLEIQRTEQGDSAMYLCASSFSSGSPDEQFFGPGTRLTVL.

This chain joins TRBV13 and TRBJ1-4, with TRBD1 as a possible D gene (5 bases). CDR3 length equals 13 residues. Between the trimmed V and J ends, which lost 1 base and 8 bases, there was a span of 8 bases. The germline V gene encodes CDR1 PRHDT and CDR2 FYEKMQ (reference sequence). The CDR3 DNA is TGTGCCAGCAGCTTAGCCGGGGGGGAAAAACTGTTTTTT. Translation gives CASSLAGGEKLFF.

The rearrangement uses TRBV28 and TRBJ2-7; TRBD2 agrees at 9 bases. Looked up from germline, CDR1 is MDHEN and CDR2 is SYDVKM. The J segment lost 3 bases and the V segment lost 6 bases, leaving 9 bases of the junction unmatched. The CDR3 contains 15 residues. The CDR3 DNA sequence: TGTGCCAGCAGGGACTTTAGCGGGAGAATCTACGAGCAGTACTTC. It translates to CASRDFSGRIYEQYF.

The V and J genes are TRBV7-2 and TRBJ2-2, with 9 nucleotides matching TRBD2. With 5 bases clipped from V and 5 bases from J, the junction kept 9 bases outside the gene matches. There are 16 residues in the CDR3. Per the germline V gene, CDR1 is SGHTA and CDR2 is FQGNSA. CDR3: CASSPSGLALTGELFF. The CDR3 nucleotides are TGTGCCAGCAGCCCATCGGGACTAGCTTTGACCGGGGAGCTGTTTTTT. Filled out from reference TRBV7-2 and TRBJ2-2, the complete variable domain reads GAGVSQSPSNKVTEKGKDVELRCDPISGHTALYWYRQSLGQGLEFLIYFQGNSAPDKSGLPSDRFSAERTGGSVSTLTIQRTQQEDSAVYLCASSPSGLALTGELFFGEGSRLTVL.

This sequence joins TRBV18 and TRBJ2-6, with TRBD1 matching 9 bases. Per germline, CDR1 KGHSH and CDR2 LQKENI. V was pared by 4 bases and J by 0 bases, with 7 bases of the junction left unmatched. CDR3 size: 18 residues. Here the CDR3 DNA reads TGTGCCAGCTCACTCCGGGACAGGGCAATCTCTGGGGCCAACGTCCTGACTTTC. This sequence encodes CASSLRDRAISGANVLTF.

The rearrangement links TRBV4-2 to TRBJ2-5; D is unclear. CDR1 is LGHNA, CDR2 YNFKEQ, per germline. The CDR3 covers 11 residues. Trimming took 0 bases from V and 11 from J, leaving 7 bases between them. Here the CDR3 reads CASSQDLYQYF. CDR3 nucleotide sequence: TGTGCCAGCAGCCAAGATCTATATCAGTACTTC.

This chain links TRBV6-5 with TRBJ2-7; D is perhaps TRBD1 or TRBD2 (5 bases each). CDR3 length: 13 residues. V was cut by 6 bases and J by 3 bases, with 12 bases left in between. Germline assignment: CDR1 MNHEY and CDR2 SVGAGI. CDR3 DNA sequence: TGTGCCAGCAGCCTCCGGGACGGCTACGAGCAGTACTTC. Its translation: CASSLRDGYEQYF.

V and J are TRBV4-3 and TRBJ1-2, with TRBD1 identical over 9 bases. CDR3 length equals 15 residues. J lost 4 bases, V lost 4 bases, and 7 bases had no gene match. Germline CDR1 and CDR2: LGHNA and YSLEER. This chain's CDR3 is CASSRAGQGIYGYTF. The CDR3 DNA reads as TGCGCCAGCAGCCGAGCAGGACAGGGGATCTATGGCTACACCTTC.

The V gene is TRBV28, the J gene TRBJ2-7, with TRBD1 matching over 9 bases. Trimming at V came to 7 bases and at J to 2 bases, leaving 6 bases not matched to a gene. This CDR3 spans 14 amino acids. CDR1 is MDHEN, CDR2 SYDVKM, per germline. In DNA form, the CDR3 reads TGTGCCAGCAAACACGGGACAGGGACCTACGAGCAGTACTTC. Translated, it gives CASKHGTGTYEQYF.

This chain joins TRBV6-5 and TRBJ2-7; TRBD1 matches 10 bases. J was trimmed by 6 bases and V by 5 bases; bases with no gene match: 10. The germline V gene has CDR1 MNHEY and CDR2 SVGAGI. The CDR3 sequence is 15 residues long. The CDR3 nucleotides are TGTGCCAGCAGTCCGGGACAGGGGATTATCAGCGAGCAGTACTTC. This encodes CASSPGQGIISEQYF.

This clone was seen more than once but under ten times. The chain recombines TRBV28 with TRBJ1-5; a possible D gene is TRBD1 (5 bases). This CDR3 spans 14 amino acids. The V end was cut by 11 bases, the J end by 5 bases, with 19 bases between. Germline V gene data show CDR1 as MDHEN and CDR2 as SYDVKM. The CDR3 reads CAGGGANIYQPQHF. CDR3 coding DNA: TGTGCCGGAGGCGGGGCTAATATTTATCAGCCCCAGCATTTT.

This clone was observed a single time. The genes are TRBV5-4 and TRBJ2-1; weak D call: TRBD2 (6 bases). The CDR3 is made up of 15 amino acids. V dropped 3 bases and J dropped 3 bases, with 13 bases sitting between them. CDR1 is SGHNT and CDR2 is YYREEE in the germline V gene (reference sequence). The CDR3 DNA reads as TGTGCCAGCAGCTACACAAGCGGGTTCTACAATGAGCAGTTCTTC. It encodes CASSYTSGFYNEQFF.

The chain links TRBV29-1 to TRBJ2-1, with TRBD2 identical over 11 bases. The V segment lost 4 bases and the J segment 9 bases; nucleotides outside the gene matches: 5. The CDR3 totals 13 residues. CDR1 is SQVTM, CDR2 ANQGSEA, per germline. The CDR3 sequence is CSVATSGSSEQFF. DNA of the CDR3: TGCAGCGTTGCTACTAGCGGGAGTAGTGAGCAGTTCTTC.